The rows below give T cell receptor beta chains drawn from one sample of a study of CD8 T cells in Susac syndrome. TCRdb reprocessed the immunoSEQ multiplex PCR reads with MiXCR, giving one entry per CDR3 protein. In the table there are 230,000 or so distinct CDR3 sequences, approximately 95% of which are singletons. The sample comprised CD4+ T cells from PBMCs. These receptors all come from a human donor with multiple sclerosis. The CDR3 runs from the conserved cysteine through the conserved F or W. D genes are given only for firm matches. Rows may omit the clone size; those that give it use once, few, many or a size class.

J gene: TRBJ1-2
clone size: -
D gene: -
V gene: TRBV29-1
CDR3 protein: CSALGGANYGYTF
CDR3 DNA: TGCAGCGCGTTGGGGGGGGCGAACTATGGCTACACCTTC

J gene: TRBJ2-5
clone size: -
D gene: TRBD2
V gene: TRBV20-1
CDR3 protein: CSASGGGAFETQYF
CDR3 DNA: TGCAGTGCTAGCGGCGGGGGGGCCTTCGAGACCCAGTACTTC

J gene: TRBJ2-7
clone size: once
D gene: TRBD2
V gene: TRBV10-3
CDR3 protein: CAIMREGSYEQYF
CDR3 DNA: TGTGCCATCATGAGGGAGGGCTCCTACGAGCAGTACTTC

J gene: TRBJ1-1
clone size: -
D gene: -
V gene: TRBV27
CDR3 protein: CASSVRRQIGSFF
CDR3 DNA: TGTGCCAGCAGTGTGAGAAGACAGATCGGTTCTTTCTTT

J gene: TRBJ2-2
clone size: -
D gene: -
V gene: TRBV7-9
CDR3 protein: CASSFSANTGELFF
CDR3 DNA: TGTGCCAGCAGCTTTAGCGCGAACACCGGGGAGCTGTTTTTT

J gene: TRBJ2-1
clone size: -
D gene: -
V gene: TRBV3-1
CDR3 protein: CASSQDSRDEQFF
CDR3 DNA: TGTGCCAGCAGCCAAGACTCTCGAGATGAGCAGTTCTTC

J gene: TRBJ2-1
clone size: -
D gene: TRBD2
V gene: TRBV10-3
CDR3 protein: CAINTGGSYNEQFF
CDR3 DNA: TGTGCCATCAATACGGGGGGTTCGTACAATGAGCAGTTCTTC

J gene: TRBJ1-1
clone size: -
D gene: TRBD1
V gene: TRBV7-3
CDR3 protein: CASSPSGGANGEAFF
CDR3 DNA: TGTGCCAGCAGCCCCTCAGGGGGCGCCAATGGGGAGGCTTTCTTT

J gene: TRBJ2-1
clone size: -
D gene: -
V gene: TRBV12-5
CDR3 protein: CASGLVRLADEQFF
CDR3 DNA: TGTGCTAGTGGTTTGGTACGCCTAGCAGACGAGCAGTTCTTC

J gene: TRBJ1-2
clone size: -
D gene: -
V gene: TRBV9
CDR3 protein: CASSASSAGRNYGYTF
CDR3 DNA: TGTGCCAGCAGCGCCAGCTCGGCGGGACGTAACTATGGCTACACCTTC

J gene: TRBJ2-1
clone size: -
D gene: -
V gene: TRBV27
CDR3 protein: CASRRINLRSYNEQFF
CDR3 DNA: TGTGCCAGCAGGCGCATAAACCTCCGCTCCTACAATGAGCAGTTCTTC

J gene: TRBJ2-3
clone size: -
D gene: TRBD2
V gene: TRBV24-1
CDR3 protein: CATSDQKGGGPDTQYF
CDR3 DNA: TGTGCCACCAGTGACCAGAAAGGCGGGGGTCCAGATACGCAGTATTTT

J gene: TRBJ2-7
clone size: -
D gene: -
V gene: TRBV20-1
CDR3 protein: CSGTSEHEQYF
CDR3 DNA: TGCAGTGGTACTAGTGAGCACGAGCAGTACTTC

J gene: TRBJ2-5
clone size: few
D gene: -
V gene: TRBV7-2
CDR3 protein: CASSLGRETQYF
CDR3 DNA: TGTGCCAGCAGTTTAGGGCGGGAGACCCAGTACTTC

J gene: TRBJ2-5
clone size: -
D gene: -
V gene: TRBV24-1
CDR3 protein: CATGDGALWTQYF
CDR3 DNA: TGTGCCACCGGAGACGGGGCGTTGTGGACCCAGTACTTC

J gene: TRBJ2-7
clone size: -
D gene: -
V gene: TRBV7-9
CDR3 protein: CASQTTLDSSYEQYF
CDR3 DNA: TGTGCCAGCCAGACTACGTTGGACAGTTCCTACGAGCAGTACTTC

J gene: TRBJ1-1
clone size: -
D gene: -
V gene: TRBV20-1
CDR3 protein: CSARDRGSEAFF
CDR3 DNA: TGCAGTGCTAGAGATCGCGGTTCTGAAGCTTTCTTT

J gene: TRBJ2-7
clone size: -
D gene: -
V gene: TRBV30
CDR3 protein: CAWTVRAGGEQYF
CDR3 DNA: TGTGCCTGGACGGTTCGGGCAGGTGGCGAGCAGTACTTC

J gene: TRBJ2-1
clone size: -
D gene: TRBD2
V gene: TRBV5-1
CDR3 protein: CASSKTSGAYNEQFF
CDR3 DNA: TGCGCCAGCAGCAAGACTAGCGGAGCCTACAATGAGCAGTTCTTC

J gene: TRBJ2-7
clone size: -
D gene: -
V gene: TRBV5-4
CDR3 protein: CASSSRPDWGEQYF
CDR3 DNA: TGTGCCAGCAGCTCTCGTCCCGACTGGGGGGAGCAGTACTTC

J gene: TRBJ2-7
clone size: -
D gene: TRBD1
V gene: TRBV12-3/TRBV12-4
CDR3 protein: CASTTFPTGGKSEQYF
CDR3 DNA: TGTGCCAGCACCACATTCCCCACAGGGGGAAAGAGCGAGCAGTACTTC

J gene: TRBJ2-3
clone size: -
D gene: -
V gene: TRBV19
CDR3 protein: CATTRTDTDTQYF
CDR3 DNA: TGTGCCACAACACGGACAGACACAGATACGCAGTATTTT

J gene: TRBJ2-3
clone size: -
D gene: TRBD1
V gene: TRBV2
CDR3 protein: CASSKTGQASTDTQYF
CDR3 DNA: TGTGCCAGCAGTAAAACGGGACAGGCTAGCACAGATACGCAGTATTTT

J gene: TRBJ1-2
clone size: -
D gene: TRBD1
V gene: TRBV27
CDR3 protein: CASSLAPTGASGYTF
CDR3 DNA: TGTGCCAGCAGTCTTGCCCCCACAGGGGCGTCGGGCTACACCTTC

J gene: TRBJ1-2
clone size: -
D gene: -
V gene: TRBV28
CDR3 protein: CASRSGYGYTF
CDR3 DNA: TGTGCCAGCAGGTCGGGTTATGGCTACACCTTC

J gene: TRBJ2-3
clone size: -
D gene: -
V gene: TRBV29-1
CDR3 protein: CSVVLGSDTQYF
CDR3 DNA: TGCAGCGTTGTTCTCGGGTCAGATACGCAGTATTTT

J gene: TRBJ2-1
clone size: -
D gene: TRBD2
V gene: TRBV5-4
CDR3 protein: CASSSGALAGAVDEQFF
CDR3 DNA: TGTGCCAGCAGCTCGGGGGCCCTAGCGGGAGCTGTCGATGAGCAGTTCTTC

J gene: TRBJ2-5
clone size: -
D gene: TRBD1
V gene: TRBV7-8
CDR3 protein: CASTTGDIQETQYF
CDR3 DNA: TGTGCCAGCACCACAGGGGACATCCAAGAGACCCAGTACTTC

J gene: TRBJ2-2
clone size: -
D gene: TRBD1
V gene: TRBV30
CDR3 protein: CAWSVRTGGPGNTGELFF
CDR3 DNA: TGTGCCTGGAGTGTAAGGACAGGGGGCCCAGGGAACACCGGGGAGCTGTTTTTT

J gene: TRBJ1-5
clone size: once
D gene: -
V gene: TRBV29-1
CDR3 protein: CSVEGGADQPQHF
CDR3 DNA: TGCAGCGTTGAAGGGGGGGCCGATCAGCCCCAGCATTTT

J gene: TRBJ1-2
clone size: -
D gene: -
V gene: TRBV19
CDR3 protein: CASSIGGNLLSYGYTF
CDR3 DNA: TGTGCCAGTAGTATCGGGGGAAACCTCCTCTCATATGGCTACACCTTC

J gene: TRBJ2-5
clone size: -
D gene: TRBD1
V gene: TRBV29-1
CDR3 protein: CSVGINRGRLKTQYF
CDR3 DNA: TGCAGCGTTGGTATAAACAGGGGGCGCTTGAAGACCCAGTACTTC

J gene: TRBJ1-3
clone size: -
D gene: -
V gene: TRBV29-1
CDR3 protein: CSVRRTLSGNTIYF
CDR3 DNA: TGCAGCGTTCGACGGACACTCTCTGGAAACACCATATATTTT

J gene: TRBJ2-3
clone size: -
D gene: TRBD2
V gene: TRBV20-1
CDR3 protein: CSAMGLAGTDTQYF
CDR3 DNA: TGCAGTGCTATGGGACTAGCGGGCACAGATACGCAGTATTTT

J gene: TRBJ2-3
clone size: -
D gene: -
V gene: TRBV27
CDR3 protein: CASTEVNTDTQYF
CDR3 DNA: TGTGCCAGCACCGAAGTGAACACAGATACGCAGTATTTT

J gene: TRBJ1-2
clone size: -
D gene: TRBD1
V gene: TRBV3-1
CDR3 protein: CASSRQGPPPYGYTF
CDR3 DNA: TGTGCCAGCAGCCGACAGGGGCCACCACCCTATGGCTACACCTTC

J gene: TRBJ1-2
clone size: -
D gene: TRBD1
V gene: TRBV19
CDR3 protein: CASGGYGYTF
CDR3 DNA: TGTGCTTCAGGGGGCTATGGCTACACCTTC

J gene: TRBJ1-2
clone size: -
D gene: TRBD1
V gene: TRBV7-9
CDR3 protein: CASTLRGQNYGYTF
CDR3 DNA: TGTGCCAGCACCCTGCGGGGACAGAACTATGGCTACACCTTC